This TCR beta chain was sequenced during a study of siplizumab effects on memory and regulatory T cells. TCRdb's copy holds only in-frame clones and misses some; the assay was immunoSEQ multiplex PCR. The sample lists about 63,000 clones, over 80% occurring once. General observations from the study: Siplizumab significantly brought down the alloreactive sequences that trace back to unstimulated CD4+ memory cells.

CDR3 size: 16 residues. Germline lookup yields CDR1 SGHRS and CDR2 YFSETQ. Losses at the gene ends were 2 bases for V and 0 bases for J; bases not matched to a gene: 5. About this clone itself: The target antigen is unknown.

The source is a human donor in good health. The sequencing sample was made of memory CD4+ T cells sorted from blood. The chain uses TRBV5-1 and TRBJ2-3, with 8 bases identical to TRBD2. CDR3 protein: CASSLLAGLSTDTQYF. The CDR3 DNA reads TGCGCCAGCAGCTTATTAGCGGGGCTCAGCACAGATACGCAGTATTTT.